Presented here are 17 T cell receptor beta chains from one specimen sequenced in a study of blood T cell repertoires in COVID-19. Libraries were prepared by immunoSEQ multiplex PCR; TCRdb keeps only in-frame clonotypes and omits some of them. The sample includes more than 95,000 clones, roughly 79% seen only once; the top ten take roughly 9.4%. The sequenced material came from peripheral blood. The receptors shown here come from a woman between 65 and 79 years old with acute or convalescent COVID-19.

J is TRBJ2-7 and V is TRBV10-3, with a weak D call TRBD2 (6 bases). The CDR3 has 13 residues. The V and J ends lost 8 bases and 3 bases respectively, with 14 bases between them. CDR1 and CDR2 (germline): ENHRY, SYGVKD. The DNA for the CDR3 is TGTGCCATCCGCGGGGAGCAGGGCTACGAGCAGTACTTC. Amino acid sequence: CAIRGEQGYEQYF.

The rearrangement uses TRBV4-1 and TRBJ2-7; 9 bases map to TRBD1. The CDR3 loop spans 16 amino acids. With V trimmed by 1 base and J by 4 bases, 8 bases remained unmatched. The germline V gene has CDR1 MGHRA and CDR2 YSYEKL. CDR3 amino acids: CASSQGWDRDKYEQYF. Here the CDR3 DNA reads TGCGCCAGCAGCCAAGGATGGGACAGGGATAAGTACGAGCAGTACTTC.

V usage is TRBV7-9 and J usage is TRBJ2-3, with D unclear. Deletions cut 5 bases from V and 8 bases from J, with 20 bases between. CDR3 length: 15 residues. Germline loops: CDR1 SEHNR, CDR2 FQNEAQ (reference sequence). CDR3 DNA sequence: TGTGCCAGCAGCCACACCCTAGACCAGTCCGGTACGCAGTATTTT. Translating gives CASSHTLDQSGTQYF.

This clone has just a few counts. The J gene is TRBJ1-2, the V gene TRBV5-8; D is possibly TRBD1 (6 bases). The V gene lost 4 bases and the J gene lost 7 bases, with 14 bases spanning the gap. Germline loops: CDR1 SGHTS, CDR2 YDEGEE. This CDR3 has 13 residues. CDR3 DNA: TGTGCCAGCAGCCTGGACAGCCTCGGTGGCTACACCTTC. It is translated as CASSLDSLGGYTF.

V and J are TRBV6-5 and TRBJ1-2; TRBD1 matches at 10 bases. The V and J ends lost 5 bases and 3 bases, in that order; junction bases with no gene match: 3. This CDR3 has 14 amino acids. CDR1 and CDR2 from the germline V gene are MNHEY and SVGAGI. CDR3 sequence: CASSRTGGDYGYTF. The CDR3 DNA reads TGTGCCAGCAGTCGGACAGGGGGTGACTATGGCTACACCTTC.

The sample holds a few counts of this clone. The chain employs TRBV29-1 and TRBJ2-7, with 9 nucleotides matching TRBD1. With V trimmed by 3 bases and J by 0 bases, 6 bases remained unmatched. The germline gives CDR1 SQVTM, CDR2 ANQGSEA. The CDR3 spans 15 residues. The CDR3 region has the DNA TGCAGCGTTGAGGGGGACAGGGTGGGCTCCTACGAGCAGTACTTC. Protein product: CSVEGDRVGSYEQYF.

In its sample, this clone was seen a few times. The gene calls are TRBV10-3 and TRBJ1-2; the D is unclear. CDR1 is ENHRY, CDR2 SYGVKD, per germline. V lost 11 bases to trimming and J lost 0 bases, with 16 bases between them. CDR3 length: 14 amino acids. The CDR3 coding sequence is TGTGCCGGAGGCACCCCGGGAACTAACTATGGCTACACCTTC. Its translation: CAGGTPGTNYGYTF.

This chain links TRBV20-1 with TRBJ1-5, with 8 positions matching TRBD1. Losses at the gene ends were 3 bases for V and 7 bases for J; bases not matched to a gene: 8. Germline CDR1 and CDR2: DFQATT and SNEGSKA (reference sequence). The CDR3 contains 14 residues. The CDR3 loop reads CSASWTGSGQPQHF. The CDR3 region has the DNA TGCAGTGCTAGTTGGACAGGGTCAGGCCAGCCCCAGCATTTT.

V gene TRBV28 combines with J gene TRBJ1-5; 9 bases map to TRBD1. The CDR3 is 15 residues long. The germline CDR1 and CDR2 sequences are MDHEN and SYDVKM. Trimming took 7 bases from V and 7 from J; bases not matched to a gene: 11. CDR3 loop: CASITGTGLQQPQHF. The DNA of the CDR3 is TGTGCCAGCATCACCGGGACAGGGCTACAGCAGCCCCAGCATTTT. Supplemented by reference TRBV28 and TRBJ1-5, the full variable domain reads DVKVTQSSRYLVKRTGEKVFLECVQDMDHENMFWYRQDPGLGLRLIYFSYDVKMKEKGDIPEGYSVSREKKERFSLILESASTNQTSMYLCASITGTGLQQPQHFGDGTRLSIL.

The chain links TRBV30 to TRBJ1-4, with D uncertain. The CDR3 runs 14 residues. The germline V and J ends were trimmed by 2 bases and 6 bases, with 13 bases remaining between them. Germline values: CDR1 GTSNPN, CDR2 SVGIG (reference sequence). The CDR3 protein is CAWSFNVVDEKLFF. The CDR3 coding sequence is TGTGCCTGGAGTTTTAATGTGGTAGATGAAAAACTGTTTTTT.

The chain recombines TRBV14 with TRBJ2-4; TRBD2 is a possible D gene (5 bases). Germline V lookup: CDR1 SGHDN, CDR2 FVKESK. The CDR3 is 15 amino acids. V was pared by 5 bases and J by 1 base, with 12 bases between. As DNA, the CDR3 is TGTGCCAGCAGCTCCCTGGAGGCTGCCAAAAACATTCAGTACTTC. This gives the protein CASSSLEAAKNIQYF. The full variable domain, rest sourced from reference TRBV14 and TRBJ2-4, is EAGVTQFPSHSVIEKGQTVTLRCDPISGHDNLYWYRRVMGKEIKFLLHFVKESKQDESGMPNNRFLAERTGGTYSTLKVQPAELEDSGVYFCASSSLEAAKNIQYFGAGTRLSVL.

CDR3 residues: CASSPPVNRQETQYF. CDR3 nucleotides: TGTGCCAGCTCACCACCGGTGAATCGGCAAGAGACCCAGTACTTC. This chain uses TRBV18 with TRBJ2-5; no definite D call. The germline CDR1 and CDR2 sequences are KGHSH and LQKENI. This CDR3 has 15 amino acids. V shed 0 bases and J shed 2 bases, with 10 bases lying between them.

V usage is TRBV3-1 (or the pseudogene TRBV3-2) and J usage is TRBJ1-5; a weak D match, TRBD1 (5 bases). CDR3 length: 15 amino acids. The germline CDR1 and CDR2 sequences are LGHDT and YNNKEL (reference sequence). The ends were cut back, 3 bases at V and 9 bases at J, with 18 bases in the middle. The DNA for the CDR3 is TGTGCCAGCAGCCACTTAGGGGCCTCGGCTCTGCCCCAGCATTTT. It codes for CASSHLGASALPQHF.

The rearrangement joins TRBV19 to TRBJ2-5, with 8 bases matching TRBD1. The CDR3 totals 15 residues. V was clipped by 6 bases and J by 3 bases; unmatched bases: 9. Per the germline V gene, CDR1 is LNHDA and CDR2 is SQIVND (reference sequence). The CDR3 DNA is TGTGCCAGTAGCAACAATTTGGACAGGGAAGAGACCCAGTACTTC. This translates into CASSNNLDREETQYF.

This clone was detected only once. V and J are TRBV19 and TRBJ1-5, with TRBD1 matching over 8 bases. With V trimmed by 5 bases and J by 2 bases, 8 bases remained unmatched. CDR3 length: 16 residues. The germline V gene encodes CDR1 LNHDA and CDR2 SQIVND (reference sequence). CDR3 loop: CASSALQGAGNQPQHF. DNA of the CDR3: TGTGCCAGTAGTGCCCTCCAGGGGGCGGGCAATCAGCCCCAGCATTTT.

This CDR3 reads CASRAPGGGRETQYF. The CDR3 nucleotides read TGTGCCAGCAGGGCACCGGGAGGAGGGAGGGAGACCCAGTACTTC. V gene TRBV6-5 combines with J gene TRBJ2-5; 7 bases are a match to TRBD2. This CDR3 comprises 15 residues. J lost 5 bases, V lost 6 bases, and 12 bases had no gene match. Per the germline V gene, CDR1 is MNHEY and CDR2 is SVGAGI.

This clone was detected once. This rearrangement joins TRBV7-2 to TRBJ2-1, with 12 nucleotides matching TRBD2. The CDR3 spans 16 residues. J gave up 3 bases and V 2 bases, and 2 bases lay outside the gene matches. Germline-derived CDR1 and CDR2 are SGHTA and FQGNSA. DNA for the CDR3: TGTGCCAGCAGCTTAACTAGCGGGAGGCACTACAATGAGCAGTTCTTC. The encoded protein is CASSLTSGRHYNEQFF.